This T cell receptor (beta chain) was captured in a study of blood T cell repertoires in COVID-19. Looking at the study overall: Spain, Italy and the United States supplied samples that represented acute and convalescent COVID-19.

In the original processing: Estimated nucleated cell counts came from reference gene primer amplification. Generated by immunoSEQ multiplex PCR, the TCRdb table keeps only in-frame clones and is missing some. That table supplies the V and J calls and clone size; D and trimming were determined from the DNA. The sample shows 280,000 or so clones, nearly 90% of them seen only once. CDR1 is LGHNA and CDR2 is YSLEER in the germline V gene. Trimming stripped 0 bases from V and 0 bases from J, with 19 bases between. The CDR3 has 19 residues. Assignment of participants to cohorts was predicated upon participant-reported clinical history. This clone was found once.

The receptor's source is a woman aged 18-35 years with acute COVID-19. This sequence joins TRBV4-3 and TRBJ2-3; TRBD2 might be the D (6 bases). The sample comprised PBMCs or T cells enriched from blood (not recorded which). As DNA, the CDR3 is TGCGCCAGCAGCCAAGATTCGGAGGGAGTGCTTTCTAGCACAGATACGCAGTATTTT. This translates into CASSQDSEGVLSSTDTQYF.